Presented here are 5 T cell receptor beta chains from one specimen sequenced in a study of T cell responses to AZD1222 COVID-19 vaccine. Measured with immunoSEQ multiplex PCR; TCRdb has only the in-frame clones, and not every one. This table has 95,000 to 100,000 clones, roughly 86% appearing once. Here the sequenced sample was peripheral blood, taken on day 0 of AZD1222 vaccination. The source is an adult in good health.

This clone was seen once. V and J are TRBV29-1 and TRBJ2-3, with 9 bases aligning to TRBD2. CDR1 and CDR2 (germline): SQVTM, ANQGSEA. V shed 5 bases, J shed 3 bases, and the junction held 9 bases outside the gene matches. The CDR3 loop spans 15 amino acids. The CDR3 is CSVLIAGGPTDTQYF. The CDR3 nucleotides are TGCAGCGTTTTGATTGCGGGAGGGCCGACAGATACGCAGTATTTT.

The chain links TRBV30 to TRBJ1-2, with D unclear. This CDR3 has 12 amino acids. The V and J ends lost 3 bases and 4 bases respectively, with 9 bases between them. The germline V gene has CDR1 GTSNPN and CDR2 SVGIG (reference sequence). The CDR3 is CAWSPGGYGYTF. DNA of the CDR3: TGTGCCTGGAGCCCGGGTGGCTATGGCTACACCTTC. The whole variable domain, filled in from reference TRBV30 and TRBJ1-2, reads SQTIHQWPATLVQPVGSPLSLECTVEGTSNPNLYWYRQAAGRGLQLLFYSVGIGQISSEVPQNLSASRPQDRQFILSSKKLLLSDSGFYLCAWSPGGYGYTFGSGTRLTVV.

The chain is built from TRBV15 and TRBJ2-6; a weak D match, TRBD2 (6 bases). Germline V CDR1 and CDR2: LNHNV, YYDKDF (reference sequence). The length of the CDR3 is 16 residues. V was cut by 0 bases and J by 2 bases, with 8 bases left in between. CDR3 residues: CATSRDREAGANVLTF. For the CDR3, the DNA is TGTGCCACCAGCAGAGACAGGGAGGCTGGGGCCAACGTCCTGACTTTC. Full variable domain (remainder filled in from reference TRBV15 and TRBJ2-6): DAMVIQNPRYQVTQFGKPVTLSCSQTLNHNVMYWYQQKSSQAPKLLFHYYDKDFNNEADTPDNFQSRRPNTSFCFLDIRSPGLGDTAMYLCATSRDREAGANVLTFGAGSRLTVL.

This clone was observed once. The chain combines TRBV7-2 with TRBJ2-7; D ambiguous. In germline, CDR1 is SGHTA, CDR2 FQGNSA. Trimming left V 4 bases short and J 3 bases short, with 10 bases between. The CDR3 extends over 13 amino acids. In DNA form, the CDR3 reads TGTGCCAGCAGCTCCATGCCCAGCTACGAGCAGTACTTC. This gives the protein CASSSMPSYEQYF.

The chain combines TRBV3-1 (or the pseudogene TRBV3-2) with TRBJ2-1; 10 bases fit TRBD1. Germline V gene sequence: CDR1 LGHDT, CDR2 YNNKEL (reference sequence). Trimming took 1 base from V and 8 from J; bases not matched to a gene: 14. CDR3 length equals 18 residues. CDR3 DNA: TGTGCCAGCAGCCAAGTCGCGGGCCAGGACAGGGGGGGCGATGAGCAGTTCTTC. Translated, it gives CASSQVAGQDRGGDEQFF.